These T cell receptor beta chains were read from a single sample in a study of control samples from healthy donors and cancer patients. Some clones are missing from TCRdb's copy, which holds only in-frame ones; the method was immunoSEQ multiplex PCR. The data hold 150,000 or so clones, with 90% to 95% observed a single time. The material sequenced was blood. The receptor source for this set is a middle-aged man in good health. Each CDR3 is given with its conserved first and last residue. Each record gives: J gene, V gene, D gene, clone size, CDR3 protein, CDR3 DNA. D genes are given only for firm matches. Some rows have no size entry. The others give once, few or many, or a class for an expanded clone.

TRBJ2-1 | TRBV28 | - | few | CASGYNEQFF | TGTGCCAGCGGTTACAATGAGCAGTTCTTC
TRBJ1-1 | TRBV29-1 | - | - | CSVVGDTEAFF | TGCAGCGTTGTGGGGGACACTGAAGCTTTCTTT
TRBJ2-5 | TRBV29-1 | TRBD2 | - | CSVAGTSGSNGETQYF | TGCAGCGTCGCTGGGACTAGCGGGAGTAACGGAGAGACCCAGTACTTC
TRBJ1-2 | TRBV5-5 | - | once | CASSSSTENYGYTF | TGTGCCAGCAGCTCGTCTACAGAGAACTATGGCTACACCTTC
TRBJ2-6 | TRBV5-1 | TRBD1 | - | CASSLAGQSSGANVLTF | TGCGCCAGCAGCTTGGCGGGACAGAGCTCTGGGGCCAACGTCCTGACTTTC
TRBJ1-5 | TRBV5-8 | TRBD1 | - | CASSYGTALNQPQHF | TGTGCCAGCAGTTACGGGACAGCCCTGAATCAGCCCCAGCATTTT
TRBJ2-1 | TRBV20-1 | TRBD2 | - | CSASRGLAGGGGEQFF | TGCAGTGCTAGTCGGGGACTAGCGGGAGGAGGAGGTGAGCAGTTCTTC
TRBJ2-1 | TRBV18 | TRBD2 | - | CASSPAGGVYNEQFF | TGTGCCAGCTCACCAGCGGGAGGAGTTTACAATGAGCAGTTCTTC
TRBJ2-1 | TRBV5-1 | - | - | CASSLVSGVYNEQFF | TGCGCCAGCAGCTTGGTTTCAGGGGTTTACAATGAGCAGTTCTTC
TRBJ1-6 | TRBV2 | - | - | CASSAQGDQGISSPLHF | TGTGCCAGCAGCGCTCAGGGTGACCAAGGGATTAGTTCACCCCTCCACTTT
TRBJ1-4 | TRBV29-1 | TRBD1 | - | CSAFTGTGAEKLFF | TGCAGCGCCTTTACCGGGACAGGGGCTGAAAAACTGTTTTTT
TRBJ2-2 | TRBV11-3 | TRBD1 | - | CASSSRTGGTGELFF | TGTGCCAGCAGCTCCCGGACAGGGGGCACCGGGGAGCTGTTTTTT
TRBJ1-5 | TRBV27 | TRBD1 | - | CASSRRDRQYSNQPQHF | TGTGCCAGCAGTCGACGGGACAGGCAATATAGCAATCAGCCCCAGCATTTT
TRBJ2-3 | TRBV28 | - | - | CASTYTDTQYF | TGTGCCAGCACCTACACAGATACGCAGTATTTT
TRBJ2-7 | TRBV27 | TRBD2 | - | CASSYGGGYEQYF | TGTGCCAGCTCCTATGGCGGGGGCTACGAGCAGTACTTC
TRBJ2-1 | TRBV7-3 | TRBD1 | once | CASSLLGTGFSTEQFF | TGTGCCAGCAGCTTACTCGGGACAGGGTTTTCAACTGAGCAGTTCTTC
TRBJ1-1 | TRBV7-2 | - | - | CASTYWKANTEAFF | TGTGCCAGCACTTATTGGAAGGCGAACACTGAAGCTTTCTTT
TRBJ2-7 | TRBV2 | TRBD2 | few | CAGLGGSSNEQYF | TGTGCCGGCCTGGGCGGGAGTAGCAACGAGCAGTACTTC
TRBJ2-5 | TRBV7-2 | TRBD1 | - | CASSIRGTGTSETQYF | TGTGCCAGCAGCATCAGGGGGACAGGGACTTCAGAGACCCAGTACTTC
TRBJ2-7 | TRBV29-1 | TRBD2 | - | CSVLTSGTYEQYF | TGCAGCGTACTGACTAGCGGGACGTACGAGCAGTACTTC
TRBJ2-3 | TRBV7-3 | - | few | CASSQGQDTQYF | TGTGCCAGCAGCCAGGGTCAGGATACGCAGTATTTT
TRBJ1-2 | TRBV29-1 | TRBD1 | once | CSVESTGVNYGYTF | TGCAGCGTTGAATCGACAGGGGTGAACTATGGCTACACCTTC
TRBJ1-1 | TRBV5-1 | - | - | CASSLAGQLNTEAFF | TGCGCCAGCAGCTTGGCCGGGCAATTGAACACTGAAGCTTTCTTT
TRBJ2-1 | TRBV27 | TRBD2 | - | CASTERGSYNEQFF | TGTGCCAGCACCGAGCGGGGGTCCTACAATGAGCAGTTCTTC
TRBJ2-7 | TRBV18 | TRBD2 | - | CASSSTSGSIHEQYF | TGTGCCAGCTCATCGACTAGCGGGAGTATCCACGAGCAGTACTTC
TRBJ2-1 | TRBV5-1 | TRBD2 | - | CASSRTRNEQFF | TGCGCCAGCAGCAGGACTAGAAATGAGCAGTTCTTC
TRBJ2-1 | TRBV7-8 | TRBD2 | once | CASSFQAGSSYNEQFF | TGTGCCAGCAGCTTCCAAGCGGGAAGCTCCTACAATGAGCAGTTCTTC
TRBJ1-5 | TRBV5-8 | - | - | CASSLGVGMGQPQHF | TGTGCCAGCAGCCTGGGTGTGGGTATGGGTCAGCCCCAGCATTTT
TRBJ2-7 | TRBV2 | - | - | CASSLRSDGYEQYF | TGTGCCAGCAGCTTAAGATCAGACGGGTACGAGCAGTACTTC
TRBJ2-2 | TRBV27 | - | - | CASSGTGLTGELFF | TGTGCCAGCAGTGGTACAGGGTTGACCGGGGAGCTGTTTTTT
TRBJ2-2 | TRBV3-1/TRBV3-2 | TRBD2 | - | CASSQVSGLPNNANTGELFF | TGTGCCAGCAGTCAAGTATCGGGACTACCAAACAACGCGAACACCGGGGAGCTGTTTTTT
TRBJ1-5 | TRBV27 | TRBD1 | - | CASWTGGQPQHF | TGTGCCAGTTGGACAGGGGGCCAGCCCCAGCATTTT